This entry features one TCR beta chain sequence. The antigen it recognizes is unknown. No quality values exist for individual bases; no much larger clone is one base distant. This record belongs to a study of neoadjuvant anti-PD-1 for oral cavity cancer (dated by TCRdb to the early 2020s). A note on the overall study: Patients mostly received three to four biweekly doses of nivolumab at 3 mg/kg before curative-intent surgical resection. For patients who did not progress, a fourth nivolumab dose was given around day 43, followed by definitive surgical resection on days 50-56. Patients with complete response, partial response or stable disease by RECIST 1.1 were defined as responders, whereas patients with progression were defined as non-responders. The parent correlative cohort had roughly 12 patients and a response rate of 30% to 35%.

The label giving this sample's time point can be read as: after neoadjuvant nivolumab, at surgical resection. Patients were newly diagnosed with stage II-IVA oral cavity squamous cell carcinoma and had received no prior systemic or radiation treatment. The cohort consisted of patients with HPV-negative, locally advanced oral cavity squamous cell carcinoma. Peripheral blood mononuclear cells were analyzed directly and were not maintained or expanded in culture. Samples were obtained from a longitudinal correlative study of a single-arm phase II trial of neoadjuvant nivolumab in oral cavity squamous cell carcinoma. Genomic DNA-based TCRbeta sequencing was performed on subject-matched pre- and post-treatment PBMCs and tumors from three responders and three non-responders. Peripheral blood mononuclear cells were collected before nivolumab treatment and were collected again after treatment, at the time of surgery. The Maxwell RSC DNA from Cells kit was used to extract genomic DNA from PBMCs.

Inclusive of the bounding cysteine and phenylalanine, the CDR3 is 13 residues long. The entry retains the CDR3 DNA only, 39 bases that are in frame from base 1. CDR1 SGHTA and CDR2 FQGNSA were looked up in the germline V gene. The trim is 4 bases for V and 0 bases for J, with a gap of 6 bases between the germline ends. For deep sequencing, each PBMC sample was run in six replicates, with libraries mostly built from approximately 500 ng of input genomic DNA. Following the manufacturer's instructions, the team built TCRbeta libraries using the immunoSEQ hsTCRbeta kit. The finished libraries were brought together in one pool at roughly 2.7 nM, which was then read using an Illumina NovaSeq 6000 S4 flow cell. Under the source paper's analysis protocol: The immunoSEQ Analyzer was used for raw data preprocessing and quality control. The analysis was limited to productive rearrangements, and each clonotype was defined by a unique CDR3 amino acid sequence. Repertoire clonality was estimated as the Gini-Simpson index, which was calculated using the R package tcR. Student's t test was used to compare Gini indices, while Pearson correlation assessed associations with tumor size change. TCRdb mirrors the immuneACCESS table, restricted to in-frame sequences. Some clones are absent from its copies; in checked studies, under half trace to an unresolved V gene, and the reason for the others is unknown. Clone size and V and J calls were adopted from that table, with D and trimming inferred from the DNA. The sample table contains under 10,000 clones; only one count was recorded for around 75% of them. Of the sample, around 4% is held by the ten largest clones.

General findings and caveats noted by the study authors: Higher pretreatment blood Treg/Th17 ratios correlated with higher pretreatment blood TCRbeta clonality and lower post-treatment tumor TCRbeta clonality. Within PBMCs, T cell clonality (Gini index) was significantly higher in non-responders than responders after neoadjuvant nivolumab. The TCR analyses had only a few patients in each response group, and the authors called for validation in larger cohorts.

This TCR came from a person aged 40-85 years with oral cavity squamous cell carcinoma. The receptor chain draws on TRBV7-2 and TRBJ1-1, with no confident D gene call. Sequenced here: PBMCs, sampled after nivolumab (anti-PD-1) treatment. CDR3 reads: CASSWTVNTEAFF. In nucleotide form, the sequence is TGTGCCAGCAGCTGGACGGTGAACACTGAAGCTTTCTTT.